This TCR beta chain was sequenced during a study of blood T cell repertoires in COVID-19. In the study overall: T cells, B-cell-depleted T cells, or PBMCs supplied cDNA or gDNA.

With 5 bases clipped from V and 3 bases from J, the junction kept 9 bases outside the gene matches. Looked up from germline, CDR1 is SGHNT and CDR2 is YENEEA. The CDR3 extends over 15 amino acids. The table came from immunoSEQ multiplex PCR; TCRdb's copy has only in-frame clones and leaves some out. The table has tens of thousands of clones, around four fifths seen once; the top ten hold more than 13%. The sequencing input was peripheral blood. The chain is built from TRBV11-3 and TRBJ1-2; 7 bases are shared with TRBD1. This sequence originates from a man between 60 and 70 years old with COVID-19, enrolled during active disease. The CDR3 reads CASSRSGGRDYGYTF. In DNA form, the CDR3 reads TGTGCCAGCAGCCGATCAGGGGGAAGGGACTATGGCTACACCTTC.